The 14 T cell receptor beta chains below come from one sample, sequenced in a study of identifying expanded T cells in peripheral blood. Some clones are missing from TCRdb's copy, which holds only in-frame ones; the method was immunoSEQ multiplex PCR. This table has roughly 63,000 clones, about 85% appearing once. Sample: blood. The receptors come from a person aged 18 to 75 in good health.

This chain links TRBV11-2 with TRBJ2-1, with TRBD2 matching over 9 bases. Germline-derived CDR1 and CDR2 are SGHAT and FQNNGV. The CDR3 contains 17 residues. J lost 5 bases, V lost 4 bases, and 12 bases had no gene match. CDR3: CASSSVRSGRTNNEQFF. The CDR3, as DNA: TGTGCCAGCAGCTCCGTGAGAAGCGGGAGGACAAACAATGAGCAGTTCTTC. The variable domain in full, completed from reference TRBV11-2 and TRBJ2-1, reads EAGVAQSPRYKIIEKRQSVAFWCNPISGHATLYWYQQILGQGPKLLIQFQNNGVVDDSQLPKDRFSAERLKGVDSTLKIQPAKLEDSAVYLCASSSVRSGRTNNEQFFGPGTRLTVL.

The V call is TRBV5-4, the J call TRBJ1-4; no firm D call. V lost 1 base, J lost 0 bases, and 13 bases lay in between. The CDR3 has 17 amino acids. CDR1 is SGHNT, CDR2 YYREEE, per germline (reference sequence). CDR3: CASSLILSGATNEKLFF. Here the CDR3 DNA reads TGTGCCAGCAGCTTGATTCTCAGTGGCGCAACTAATGAAAAACTGTTTTTT.

CDR3 region: CASSQNVYGNEQFF. The CDR3 region has the DNA TGTGCCAGCAGCCAAAACGTCTACGGGAATGAGCAGTTCTTC. The rearrangement joins TRBV14 to TRBJ2-1; D remains unclear. This CDR3 spans 14 amino acids. Trimming stripped 2 bases from V and 7 bases from J, with 12 bases between. Germline V CDR1 and CDR2: SGHDN, FVKESK.

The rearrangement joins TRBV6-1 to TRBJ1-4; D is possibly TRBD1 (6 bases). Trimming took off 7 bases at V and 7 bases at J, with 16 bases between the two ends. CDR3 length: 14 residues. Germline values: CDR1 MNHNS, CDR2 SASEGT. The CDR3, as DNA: TGTGCCAGCAATCGAGGGGGATTAGGTGAAAAACTGTTTTTT. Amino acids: CASNRGGLGEKLFF.

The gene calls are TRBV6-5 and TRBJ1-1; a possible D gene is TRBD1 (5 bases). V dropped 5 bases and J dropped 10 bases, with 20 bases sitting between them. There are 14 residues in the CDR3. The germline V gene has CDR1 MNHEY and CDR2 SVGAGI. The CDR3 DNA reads TGTGCCAGCAGTGGGACGGTGGTGGGTCGGGGAGCTTTCTTT. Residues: CASSGTVVGRGAFF.

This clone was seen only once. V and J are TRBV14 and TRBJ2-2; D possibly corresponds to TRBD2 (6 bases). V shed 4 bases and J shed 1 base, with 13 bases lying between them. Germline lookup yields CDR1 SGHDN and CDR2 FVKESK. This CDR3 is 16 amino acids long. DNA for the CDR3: TGTGCCAGCAGCCCGTTATTGGGGGGGAACACCGGGGAGCTGTTTTTT. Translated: CASSPLLGGNTGELFF.

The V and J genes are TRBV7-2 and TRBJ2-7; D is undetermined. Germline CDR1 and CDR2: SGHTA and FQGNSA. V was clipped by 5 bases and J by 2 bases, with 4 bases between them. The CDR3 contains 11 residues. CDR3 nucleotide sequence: TGTGCCAGCAGCCGAACCTACGAGCAGTACTTC. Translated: CASSRTYEQYF.

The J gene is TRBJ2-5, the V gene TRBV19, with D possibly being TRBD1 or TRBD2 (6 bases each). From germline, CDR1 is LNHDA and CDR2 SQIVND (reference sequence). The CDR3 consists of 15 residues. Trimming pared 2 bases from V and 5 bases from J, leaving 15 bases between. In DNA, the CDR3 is TGTGCCAGTAGTATATGGGGGGCGCGTCGGGAGACCCAGTACTTC. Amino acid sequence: CASSIWGARRETQYF.

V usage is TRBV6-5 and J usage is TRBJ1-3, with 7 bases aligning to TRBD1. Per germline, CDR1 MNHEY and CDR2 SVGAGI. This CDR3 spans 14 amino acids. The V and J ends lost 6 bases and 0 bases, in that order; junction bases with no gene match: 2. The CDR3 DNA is TGTGCCAGCAGGGACAGGATCTCTGGAAACACCATATATTTT. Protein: CASRDRISGNTIYF.

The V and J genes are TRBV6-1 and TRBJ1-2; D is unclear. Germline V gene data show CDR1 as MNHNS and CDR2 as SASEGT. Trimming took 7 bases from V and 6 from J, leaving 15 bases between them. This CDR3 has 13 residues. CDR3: CASIREFSDGYTF. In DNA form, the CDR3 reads TGTGCCAGCATACGGGAGTTTTCGGATGGCTACACCTTC.

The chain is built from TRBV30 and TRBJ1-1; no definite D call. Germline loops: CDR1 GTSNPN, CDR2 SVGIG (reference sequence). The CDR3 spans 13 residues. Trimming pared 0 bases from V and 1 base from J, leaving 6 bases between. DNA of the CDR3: TGTGCCTGGAGTGTATCCGCGAACACTGAAGCTTTCTTT. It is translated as CAWSVSANTEAFF. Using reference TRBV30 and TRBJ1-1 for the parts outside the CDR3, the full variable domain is SQTIHQWPATLVQPVGSPLSLECTVEGTSNPNLYWYRQAAGRGLQLLFYSVGIGQISSEVPQNLSASRPQDRQFILSSKKLLLSDSGFYLCAWSVSANTEAFFGQGTRLTVV.

This chain's CDR3 is CSFSSYNEQFF. DNA for the CDR3: TGCAGCTTCTCAAGCTACAATGAGCAGTTCTTC. The genes are TRBV29-1 and TRBJ2-1; D gene unclear. CDR1 SQVTM and CDR2 ANQGSEA come from the germline V gene. This CDR3 comprises 11 residues. Trimming cost V 8 bases and J 3 bases, with 8 bases left between them.

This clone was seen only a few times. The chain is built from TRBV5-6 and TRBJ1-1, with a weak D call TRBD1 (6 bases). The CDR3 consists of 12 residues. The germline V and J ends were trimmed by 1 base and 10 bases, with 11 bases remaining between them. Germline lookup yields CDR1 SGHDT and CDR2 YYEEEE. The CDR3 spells CASSLTRGRAFF. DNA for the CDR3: TGTGCCAGCAGCTTGACCAGGGGCAGAGCTTTCTTT.

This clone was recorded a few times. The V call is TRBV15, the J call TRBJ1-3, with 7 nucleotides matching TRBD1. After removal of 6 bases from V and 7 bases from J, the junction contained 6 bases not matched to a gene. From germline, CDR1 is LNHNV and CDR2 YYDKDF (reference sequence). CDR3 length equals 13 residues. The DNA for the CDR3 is TGTGCCACCAGGAGGGACAGAGAGAACACCATATATTTT. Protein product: CATRRDRENTIYF.